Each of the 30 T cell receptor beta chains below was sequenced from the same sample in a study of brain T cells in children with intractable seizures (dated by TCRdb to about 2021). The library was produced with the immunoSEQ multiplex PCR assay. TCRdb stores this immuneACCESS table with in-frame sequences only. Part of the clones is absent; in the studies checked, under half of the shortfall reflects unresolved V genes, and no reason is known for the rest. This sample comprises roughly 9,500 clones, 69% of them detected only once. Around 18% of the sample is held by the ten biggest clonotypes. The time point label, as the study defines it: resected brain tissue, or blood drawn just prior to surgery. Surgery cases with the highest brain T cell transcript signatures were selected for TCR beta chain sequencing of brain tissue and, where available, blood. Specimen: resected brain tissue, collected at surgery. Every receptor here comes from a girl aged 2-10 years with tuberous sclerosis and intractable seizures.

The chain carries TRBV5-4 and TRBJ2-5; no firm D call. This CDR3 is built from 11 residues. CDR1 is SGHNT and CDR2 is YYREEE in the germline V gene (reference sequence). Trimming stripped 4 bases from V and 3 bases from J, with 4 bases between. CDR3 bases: TGTGCCAGCAGCGTGGAAGAGACCCAGTACTTC. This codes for CASSVEETQYF. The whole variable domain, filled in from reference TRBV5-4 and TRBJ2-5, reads ETGVTQSPTHLIKTRGQQVTLRCSSQSGHNTVSWYQQALGQGPQFIFQYYREEENGRGNFPPRFSGLQFPNYSSELNVNALELDDSALYLCASSVEETQYFGPGTRLLVL.

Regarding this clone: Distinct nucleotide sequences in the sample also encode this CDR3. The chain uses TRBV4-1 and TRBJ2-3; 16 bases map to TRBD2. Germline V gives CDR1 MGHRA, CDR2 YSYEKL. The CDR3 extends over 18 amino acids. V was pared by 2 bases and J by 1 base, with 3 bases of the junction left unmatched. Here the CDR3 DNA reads TGCGCCAGCAGCCAACCGGGACTAGCGGGGGGGGGCACAGATACGCAGTATTTT. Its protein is CASSQPGLAGGGTDTQYF.

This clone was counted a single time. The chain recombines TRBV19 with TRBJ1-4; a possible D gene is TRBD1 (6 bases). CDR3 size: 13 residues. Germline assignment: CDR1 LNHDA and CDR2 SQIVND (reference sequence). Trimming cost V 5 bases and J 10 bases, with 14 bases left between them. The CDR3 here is CASSPGERSKLFF. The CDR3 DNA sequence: TGTGCCAGTAGTCCAGGGGAGAGGTCAAAACTGTTTTTT.

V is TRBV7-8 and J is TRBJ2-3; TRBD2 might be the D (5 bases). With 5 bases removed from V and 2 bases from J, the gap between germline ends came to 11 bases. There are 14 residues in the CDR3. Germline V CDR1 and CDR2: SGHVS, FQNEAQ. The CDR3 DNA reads TGTGCCAGCAGCACAAGGACTCACACAGATACGCAGTATTTT. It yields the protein CASSTRTHTDTQYF.

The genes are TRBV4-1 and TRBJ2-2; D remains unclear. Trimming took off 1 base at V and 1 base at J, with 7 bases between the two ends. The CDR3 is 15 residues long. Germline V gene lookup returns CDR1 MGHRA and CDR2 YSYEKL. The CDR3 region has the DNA TGCGCCAGCAGCCAAGTTCCAGTGAACACCGGGGAGCTGTTTTTT. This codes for CASSQVPVNTGELFF.

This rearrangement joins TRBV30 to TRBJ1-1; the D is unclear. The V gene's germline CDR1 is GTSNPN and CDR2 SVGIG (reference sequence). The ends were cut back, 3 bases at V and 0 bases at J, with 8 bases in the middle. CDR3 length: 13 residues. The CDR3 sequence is CAWRETMNTEAFF. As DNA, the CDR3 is TGTGCCTGGAGGGAGACTATGAACACTGAAGCTTTCTTT.

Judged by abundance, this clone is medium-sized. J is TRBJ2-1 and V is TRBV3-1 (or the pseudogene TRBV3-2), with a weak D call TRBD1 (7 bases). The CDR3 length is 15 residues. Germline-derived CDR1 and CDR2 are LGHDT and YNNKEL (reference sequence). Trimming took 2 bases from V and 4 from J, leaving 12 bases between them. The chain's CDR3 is CASSQQGGGYNEQFF. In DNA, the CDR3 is TGTGCCAGCAGCCAACAGGGGGGCGGGTACAATGAGCAGTTCTTC.

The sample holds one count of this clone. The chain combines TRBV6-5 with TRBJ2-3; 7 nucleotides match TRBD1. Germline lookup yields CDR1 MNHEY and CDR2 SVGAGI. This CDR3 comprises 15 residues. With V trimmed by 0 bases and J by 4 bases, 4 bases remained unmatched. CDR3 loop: CASSYSGTAADTQYF. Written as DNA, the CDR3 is TGTGCCAGCAGTTACTCAGGGACAGCCGCAGATACGCAGTATTTT.

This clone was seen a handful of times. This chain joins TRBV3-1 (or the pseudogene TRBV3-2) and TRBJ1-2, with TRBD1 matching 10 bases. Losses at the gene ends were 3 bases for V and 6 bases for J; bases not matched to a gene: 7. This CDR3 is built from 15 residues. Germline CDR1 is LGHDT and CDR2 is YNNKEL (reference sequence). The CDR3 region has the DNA TGTGCCAGCAGCCAGATACCCGGGACAGGGGATGGCTACACCTTC. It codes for CASSQIPGTGDGYTF.

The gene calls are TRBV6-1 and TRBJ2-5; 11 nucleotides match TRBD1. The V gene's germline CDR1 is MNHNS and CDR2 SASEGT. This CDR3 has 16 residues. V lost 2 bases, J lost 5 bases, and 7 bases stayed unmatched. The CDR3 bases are TGTGCCAGCAGTGAAAGCTCCGGGACAGGGGGGGAGACCCAGTACTTC. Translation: CASSESSGTGGETQYF.

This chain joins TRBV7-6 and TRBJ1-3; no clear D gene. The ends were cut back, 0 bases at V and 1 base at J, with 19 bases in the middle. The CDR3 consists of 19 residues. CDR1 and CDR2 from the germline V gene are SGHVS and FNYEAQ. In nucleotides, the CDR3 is TGTGCCAGCAGCTTAGCGTTGCCCTCAATGTCGGGGTCTGGAAACACCATATATTTT. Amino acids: CASSLALPSMSGSGNTIYF.

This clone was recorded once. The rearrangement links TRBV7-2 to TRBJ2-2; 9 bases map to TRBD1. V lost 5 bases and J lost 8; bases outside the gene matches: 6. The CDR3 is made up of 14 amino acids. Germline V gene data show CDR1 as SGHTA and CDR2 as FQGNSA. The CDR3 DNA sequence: TGTGCCAGCAGCCCTGGACAGGGGAATGGGGAGCTGTTTTTT. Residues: CASSPGQGNGELFF. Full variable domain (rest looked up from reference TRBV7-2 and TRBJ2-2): GAGVSQSPSNKVTEKGKDVELRCDPISGHTALYWYRQSLGQGLEFLIYFQGNSAPDKSGLPSDRFSAERTGGSVSTLTIQRTQQEDSAVYLCASSPGQGNGELFFGEGSRLTVL.

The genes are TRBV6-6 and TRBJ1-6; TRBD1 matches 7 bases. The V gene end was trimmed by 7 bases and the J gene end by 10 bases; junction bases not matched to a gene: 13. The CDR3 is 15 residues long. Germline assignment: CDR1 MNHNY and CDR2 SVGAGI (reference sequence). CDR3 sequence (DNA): TGTGCCAGCACCTACGGGGCAGGGGGAAGGTCACCCCTCCACTTT. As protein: CASTYGAGGRSPLHF.

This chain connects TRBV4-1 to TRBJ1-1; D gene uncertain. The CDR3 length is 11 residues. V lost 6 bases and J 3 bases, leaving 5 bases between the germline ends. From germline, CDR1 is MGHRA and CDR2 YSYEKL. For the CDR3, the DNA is TGCGCCAGCAGAAGGGACACTGAAGCTTTCTTT. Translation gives CASRRDTEAFF.

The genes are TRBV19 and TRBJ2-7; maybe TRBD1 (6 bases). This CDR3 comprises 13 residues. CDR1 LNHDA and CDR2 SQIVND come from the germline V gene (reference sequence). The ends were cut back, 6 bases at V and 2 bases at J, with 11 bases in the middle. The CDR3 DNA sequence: TGTGCCAGTAGGGGAGAGGGGGCCTACGAGCAGTACTTC. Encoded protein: CASRGEGAYEQYF.

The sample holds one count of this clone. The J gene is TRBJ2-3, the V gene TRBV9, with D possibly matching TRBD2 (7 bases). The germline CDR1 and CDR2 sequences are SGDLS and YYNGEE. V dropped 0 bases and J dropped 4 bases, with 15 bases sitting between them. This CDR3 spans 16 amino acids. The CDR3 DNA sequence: TGTGCCAGCAGCGTAGGGGGGGAGGGGGGAGCAGATACGCAGTATTTT. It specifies CASSVGGEGGADTQYF. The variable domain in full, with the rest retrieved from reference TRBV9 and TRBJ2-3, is DSGVTQTPKHLITATGQRVTLRCSPRSGDLSVYWYQQSLDQGLQFLIQYYNGEERAKGNILERFSAQQFPDLHSELNLSSLELGDSALYFCASSVGGEGGADTQYFGPGTRLTVL.

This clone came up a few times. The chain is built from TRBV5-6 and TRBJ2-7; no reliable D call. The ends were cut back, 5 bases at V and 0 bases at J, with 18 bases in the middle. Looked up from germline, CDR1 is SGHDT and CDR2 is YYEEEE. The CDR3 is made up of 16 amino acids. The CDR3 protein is CASRDRFGQISYEQYV. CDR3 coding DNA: TGTGCCAGCAGGGACCGTTTCGGGCAGATCTCCTACGAGCAGTACGTC.

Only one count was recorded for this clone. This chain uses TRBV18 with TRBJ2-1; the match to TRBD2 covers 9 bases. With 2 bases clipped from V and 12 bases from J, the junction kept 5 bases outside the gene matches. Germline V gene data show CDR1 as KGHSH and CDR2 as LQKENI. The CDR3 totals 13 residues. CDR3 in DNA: TGTGCCAGCTCACCAGGGGCTAGCGGGGCGCAGTTCTTC. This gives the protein CASSPGASGAQFF.

The chain's CDR3 is CASSFQLAKETQYF. CDR3 coding DNA: TGCGCCAGCAGCTTCCAACTAGCGAAAGAGACCCAGTACTTC. The chain links TRBV5-1 to TRBJ2-5, with 7 nucleotides matching TRBD2. This CDR3 region has 14 residues. Germline V gene sequence: CDR1 SGHRS, CDR2 YFSETQ. V lost 2 bases to trimming and J lost 3 bases; unmatched junction nucleotides: 4.

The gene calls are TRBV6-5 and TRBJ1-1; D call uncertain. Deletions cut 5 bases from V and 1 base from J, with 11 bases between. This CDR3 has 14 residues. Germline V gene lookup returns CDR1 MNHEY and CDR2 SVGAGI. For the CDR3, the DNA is TGTGCCAGCAGTCAAACCCGGGAGAACACTGAAGCTTTCTTT. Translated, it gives CASSQTRENTEAFF.

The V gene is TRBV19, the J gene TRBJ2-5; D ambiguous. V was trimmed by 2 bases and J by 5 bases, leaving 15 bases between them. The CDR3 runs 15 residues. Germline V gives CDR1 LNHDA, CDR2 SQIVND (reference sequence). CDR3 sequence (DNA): TGTGCCAGTAGTATAAAGTCGACGGACCGGGAGACCCAGTACTTC. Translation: CASSIKSTDRETQYF.

The CDR3 DNA reads TGTGCCAGCAGCTTAGTACGGGGGGCGGGGACAGATACGCAGTATTTT. This translates into CASSLVRGAGTDTQYF. The V and J genes are TRBV11-2 and TRBJ2-3; perhaps TRBD2 as D (7 bases). Trimming shortened V by 1 base and J by 3 bases, and 14 bases separated the two germline ends. The germline gives CDR1 SGHAT, CDR2 FQNNGV. The CDR3 spans 16 residues.

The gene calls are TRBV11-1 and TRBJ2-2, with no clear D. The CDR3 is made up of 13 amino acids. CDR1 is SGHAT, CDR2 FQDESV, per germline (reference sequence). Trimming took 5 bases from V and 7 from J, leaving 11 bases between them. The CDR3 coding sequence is TGTGCCAGCAGCGACACTGCACTCGGGGAGCTGTTTTTT. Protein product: CASSDTALGELFF.

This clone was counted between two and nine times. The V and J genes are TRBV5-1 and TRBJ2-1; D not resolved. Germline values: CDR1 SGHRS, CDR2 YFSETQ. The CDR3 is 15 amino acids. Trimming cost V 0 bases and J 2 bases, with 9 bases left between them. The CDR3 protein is CASSLGGVTYNEQFF. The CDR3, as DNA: TGCGCCAGCAGCTTGGGCGGTGTTACCTACAATGAGCAGTTCTTC.

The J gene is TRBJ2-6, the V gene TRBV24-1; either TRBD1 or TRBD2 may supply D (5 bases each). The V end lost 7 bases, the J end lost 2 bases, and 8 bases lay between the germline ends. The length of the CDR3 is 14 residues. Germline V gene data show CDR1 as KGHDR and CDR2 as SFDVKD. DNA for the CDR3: TGTGCCACCAGGGGGGTCCCTGGGGCCAACGTCCTGACTTTC. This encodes CATRGVPGANVLTF.

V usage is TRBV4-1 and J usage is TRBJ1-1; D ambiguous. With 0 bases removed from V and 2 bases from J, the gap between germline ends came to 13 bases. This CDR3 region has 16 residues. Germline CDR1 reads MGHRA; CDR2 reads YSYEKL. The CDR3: CASSQDFGVLNTEAFF. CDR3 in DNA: TGCGCCAGCAGCCAAGATTTCGGGGTGCTTAACACTGAAGCTTTCTTT.

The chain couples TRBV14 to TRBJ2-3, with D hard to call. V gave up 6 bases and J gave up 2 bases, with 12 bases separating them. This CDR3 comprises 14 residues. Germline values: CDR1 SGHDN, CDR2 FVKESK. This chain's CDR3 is CASRPRYDTDTQYF. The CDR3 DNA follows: TGTGCCAGCAGGCCACGATATGACACAGATACGCAGTATTTT.

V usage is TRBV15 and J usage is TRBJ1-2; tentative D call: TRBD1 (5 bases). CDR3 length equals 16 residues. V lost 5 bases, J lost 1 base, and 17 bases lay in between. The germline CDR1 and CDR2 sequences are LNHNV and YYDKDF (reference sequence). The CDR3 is CATSPGRTTFNYGYTF. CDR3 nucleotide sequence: TGTGCCACCAGCCCGGGACGGACTACGTTTAACTATGGCTACACCTTC.

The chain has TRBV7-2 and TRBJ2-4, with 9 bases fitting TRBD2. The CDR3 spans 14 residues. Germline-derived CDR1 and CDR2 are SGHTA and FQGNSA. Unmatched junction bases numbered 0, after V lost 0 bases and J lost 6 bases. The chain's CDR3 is CASSLAAGGNIQYF. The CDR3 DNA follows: TGTGCCAGCAGCTTAGCAGCGGGGGGAAACATTCAGTACTTC.

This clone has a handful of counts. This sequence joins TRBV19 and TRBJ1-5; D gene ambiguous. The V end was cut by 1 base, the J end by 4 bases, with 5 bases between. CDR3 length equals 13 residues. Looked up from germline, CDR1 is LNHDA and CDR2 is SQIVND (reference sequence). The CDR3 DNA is TGTGCCAGTAGTATAGTATGGAATCAGCCCCAGCATTTT. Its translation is CASSIVWNQPQHF.